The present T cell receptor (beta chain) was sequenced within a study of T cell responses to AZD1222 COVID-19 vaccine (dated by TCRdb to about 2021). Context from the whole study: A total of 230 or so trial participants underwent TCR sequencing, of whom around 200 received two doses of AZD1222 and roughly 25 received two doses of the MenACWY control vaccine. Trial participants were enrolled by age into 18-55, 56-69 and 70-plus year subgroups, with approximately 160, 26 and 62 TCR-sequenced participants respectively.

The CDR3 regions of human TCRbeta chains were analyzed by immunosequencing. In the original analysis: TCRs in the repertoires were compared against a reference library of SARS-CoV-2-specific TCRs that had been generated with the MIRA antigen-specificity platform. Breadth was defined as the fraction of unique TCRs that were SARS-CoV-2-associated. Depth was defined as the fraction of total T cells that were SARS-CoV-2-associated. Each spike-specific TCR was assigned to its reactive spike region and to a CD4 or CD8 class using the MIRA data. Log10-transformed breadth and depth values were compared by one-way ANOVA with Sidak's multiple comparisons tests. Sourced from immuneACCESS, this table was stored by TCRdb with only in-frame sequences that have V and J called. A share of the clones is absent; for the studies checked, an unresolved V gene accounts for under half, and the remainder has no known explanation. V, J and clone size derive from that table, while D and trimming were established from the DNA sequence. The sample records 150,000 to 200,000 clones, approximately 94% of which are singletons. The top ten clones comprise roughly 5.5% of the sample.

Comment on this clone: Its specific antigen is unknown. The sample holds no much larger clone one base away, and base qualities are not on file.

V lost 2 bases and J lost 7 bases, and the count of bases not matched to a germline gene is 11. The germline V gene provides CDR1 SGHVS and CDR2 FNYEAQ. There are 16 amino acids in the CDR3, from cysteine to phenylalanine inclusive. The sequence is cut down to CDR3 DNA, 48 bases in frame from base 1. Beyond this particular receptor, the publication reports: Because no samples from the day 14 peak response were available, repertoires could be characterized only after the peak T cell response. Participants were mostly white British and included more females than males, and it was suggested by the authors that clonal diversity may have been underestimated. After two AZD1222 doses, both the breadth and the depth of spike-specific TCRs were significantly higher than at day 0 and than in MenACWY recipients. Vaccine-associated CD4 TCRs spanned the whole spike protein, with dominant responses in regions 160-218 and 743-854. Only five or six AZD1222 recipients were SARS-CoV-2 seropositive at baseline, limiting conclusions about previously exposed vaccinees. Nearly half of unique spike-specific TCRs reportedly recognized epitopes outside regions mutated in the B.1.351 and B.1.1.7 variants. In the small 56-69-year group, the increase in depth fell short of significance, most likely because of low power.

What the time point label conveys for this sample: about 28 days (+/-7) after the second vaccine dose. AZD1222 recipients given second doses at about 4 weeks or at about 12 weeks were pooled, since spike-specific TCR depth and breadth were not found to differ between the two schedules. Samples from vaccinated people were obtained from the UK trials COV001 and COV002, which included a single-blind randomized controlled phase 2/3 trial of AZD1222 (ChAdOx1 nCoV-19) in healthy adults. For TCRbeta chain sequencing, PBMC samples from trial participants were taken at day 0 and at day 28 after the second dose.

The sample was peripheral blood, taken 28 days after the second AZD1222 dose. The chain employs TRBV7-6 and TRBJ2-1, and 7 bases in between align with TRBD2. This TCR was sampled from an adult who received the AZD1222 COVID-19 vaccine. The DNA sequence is TGTGCCAGCAGCTTACAGGGCCGCGGCGGGAGAAATGAGCAGTTCTTC. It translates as CASSLQGRGGRNEQFF. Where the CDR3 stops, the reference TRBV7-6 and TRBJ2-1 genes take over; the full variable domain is GAGVSQSPRYKVTKRGQDVALRCDPISGHVSLYWYRQALGQGPEFLTYFNYEAQQDKSGLPNDRFSAERPEGSISTLTIQRTEQRDSAMYRCASSLQGRGGRNEQFFGPGTRLTVL.